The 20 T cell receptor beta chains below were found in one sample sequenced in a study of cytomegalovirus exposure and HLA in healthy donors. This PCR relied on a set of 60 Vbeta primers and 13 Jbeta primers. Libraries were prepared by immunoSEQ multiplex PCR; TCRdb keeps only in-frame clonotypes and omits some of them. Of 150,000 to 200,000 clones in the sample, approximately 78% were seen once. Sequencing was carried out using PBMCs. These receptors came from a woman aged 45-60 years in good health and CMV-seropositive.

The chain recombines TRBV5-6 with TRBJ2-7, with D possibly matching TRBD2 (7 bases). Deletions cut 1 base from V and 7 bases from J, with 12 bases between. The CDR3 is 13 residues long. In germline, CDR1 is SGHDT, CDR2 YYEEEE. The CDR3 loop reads CASSLRGGGEQYF. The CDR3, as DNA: TGTGCCAGCAGCTTGAGGGGAGGGGGTGAGCAGTACTTC.

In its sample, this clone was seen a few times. CDR3 coding DNA: TGTGCCAGCAGCCAAGATAAGAGCGGAGCTCAGTACTTC. Its translation is CASSQDKSGAQYF. The rearrangement links TRBV4-2 to TRBJ2-4, with D perhaps matching TRBD2 (5 bases). Germline V gene data show CDR1 as LGHNA and CDR2 as YNFKEQ. The CDR3 is 13 residues long. The V end was cut by 0 bases, the J end by 12 bases, with 12 bases between.

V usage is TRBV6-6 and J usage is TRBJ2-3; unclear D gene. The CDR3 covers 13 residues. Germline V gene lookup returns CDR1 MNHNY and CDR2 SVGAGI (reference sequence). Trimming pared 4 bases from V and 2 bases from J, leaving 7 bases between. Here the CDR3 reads CASSFSFTDTQYF. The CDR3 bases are TGTGCCAGCAGTTTCAGTTTCACAGATACGCAGTATTTT.

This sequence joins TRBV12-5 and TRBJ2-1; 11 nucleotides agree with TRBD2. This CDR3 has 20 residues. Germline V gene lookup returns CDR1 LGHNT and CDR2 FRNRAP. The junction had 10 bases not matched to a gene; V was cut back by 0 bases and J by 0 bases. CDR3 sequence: CASGLVPPTSGTSSYNEQFF. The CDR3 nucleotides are TGTGCTAGTGGTTTGGTACCCCCGACTAGCGGGACGAGCTCCTACAATGAGCAGTTCTTC.

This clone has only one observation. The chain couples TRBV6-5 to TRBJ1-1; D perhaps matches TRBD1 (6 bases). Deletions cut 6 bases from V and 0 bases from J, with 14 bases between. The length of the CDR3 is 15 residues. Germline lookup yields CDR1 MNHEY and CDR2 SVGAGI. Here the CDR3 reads CASSPDSPMNTEAFF. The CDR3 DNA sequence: TGTGCCAGCAGCCCGGACAGCCCCATGAACACTGAAGCTTTCTTT.

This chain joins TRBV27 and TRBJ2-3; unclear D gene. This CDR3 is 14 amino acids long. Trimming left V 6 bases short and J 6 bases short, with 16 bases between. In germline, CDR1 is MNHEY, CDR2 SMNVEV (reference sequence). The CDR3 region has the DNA TGTGCCAGCAGCCGGTCCGATGCCTTGGATACGCAGTATTTT. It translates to CASSRSDALDTQYF.

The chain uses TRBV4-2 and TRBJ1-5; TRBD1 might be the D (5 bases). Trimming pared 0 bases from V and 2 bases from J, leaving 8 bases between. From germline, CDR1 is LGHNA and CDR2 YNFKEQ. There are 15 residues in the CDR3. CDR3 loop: CASSQDAGGNQPQHF. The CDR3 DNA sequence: TGTGCCAGCAGCCAAGATGCGGGGGGCAATCAGCCCCAGCATTTT.

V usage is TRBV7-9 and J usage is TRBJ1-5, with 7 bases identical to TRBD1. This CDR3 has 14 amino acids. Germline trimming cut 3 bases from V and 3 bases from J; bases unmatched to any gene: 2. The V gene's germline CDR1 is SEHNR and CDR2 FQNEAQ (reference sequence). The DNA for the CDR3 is TGTGCCAGCAGCTTCGGACAGGACAATCAGCCCCAGCATTTT. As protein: CASSFGQDNQPQHF.

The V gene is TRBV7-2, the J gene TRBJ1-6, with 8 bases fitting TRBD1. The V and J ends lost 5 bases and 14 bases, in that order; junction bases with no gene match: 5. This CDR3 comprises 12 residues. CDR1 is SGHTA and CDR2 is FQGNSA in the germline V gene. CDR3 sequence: CASSGTGQTLHF. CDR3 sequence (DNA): TGTGCCAGCAGCGGGACAGGTCAAACCCTCCACTTT.

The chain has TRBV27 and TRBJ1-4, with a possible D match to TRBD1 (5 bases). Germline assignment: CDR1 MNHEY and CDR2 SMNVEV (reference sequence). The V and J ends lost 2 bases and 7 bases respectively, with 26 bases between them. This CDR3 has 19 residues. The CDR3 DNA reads TGTGCCAGCAGTTTAGACCCCCCGATCGGGGGACGTACTGGTGAAAAACTGTTTTTT. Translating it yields CASSLDPPIGGRTGEKLFF.

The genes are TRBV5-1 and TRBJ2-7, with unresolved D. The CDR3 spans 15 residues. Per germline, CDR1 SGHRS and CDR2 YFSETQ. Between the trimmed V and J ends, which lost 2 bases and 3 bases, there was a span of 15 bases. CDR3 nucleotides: TGCGCCAGCAGCTTACACCTGGGCAGTGTCTACGAGCAGTACTTC. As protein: CASSLHLGSVYEQYF.

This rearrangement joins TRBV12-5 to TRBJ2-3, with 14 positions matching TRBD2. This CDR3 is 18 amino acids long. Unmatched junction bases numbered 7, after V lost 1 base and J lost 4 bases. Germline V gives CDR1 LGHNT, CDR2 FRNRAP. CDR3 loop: CASGLAVTSGGAADTQYF. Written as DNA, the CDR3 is TGTGCTAGTGGTTTGGCTGTGACTAGCGGGGGGGCCGCAGATACGCAGTATTTT. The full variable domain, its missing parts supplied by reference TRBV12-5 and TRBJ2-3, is DARVTQTPRHKVTEMGQEVTMRCQPILGHNTVFWYRQTMMQGLELLAYFRNRAPLDDSGMPKDRFSAEMPDATLATLKIQPSEPRDSAVYFCASGLAVTSGGAADTQYFGPGTRLTVL.

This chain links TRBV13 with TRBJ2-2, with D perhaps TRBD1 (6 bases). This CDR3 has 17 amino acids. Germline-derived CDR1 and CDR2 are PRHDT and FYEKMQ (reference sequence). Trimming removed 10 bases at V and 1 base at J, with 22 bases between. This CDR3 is CATLSHDRLLNTGELFF. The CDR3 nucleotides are TGTGCCACGCTCAGCCACGACAGGCTTCTGAACACCGGGGAGCTGTTTTTT.

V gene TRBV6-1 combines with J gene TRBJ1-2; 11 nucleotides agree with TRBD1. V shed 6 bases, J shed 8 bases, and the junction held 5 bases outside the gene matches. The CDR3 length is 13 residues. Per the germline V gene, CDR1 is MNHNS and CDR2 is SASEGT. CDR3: CASRAGTGGGYTF. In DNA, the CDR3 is TGTGCCAGCAGGGCGGGGACAGGGGGGGGCTACACCTTC.

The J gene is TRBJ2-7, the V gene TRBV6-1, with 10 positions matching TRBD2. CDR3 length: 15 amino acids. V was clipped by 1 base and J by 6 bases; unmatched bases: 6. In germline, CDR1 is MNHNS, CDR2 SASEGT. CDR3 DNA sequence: TGTGCCAGCAGTGAAGGCGCTAGCGGGGGTTGCGAGCAGTACTTC. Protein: CASSEGASGGCEQYF.

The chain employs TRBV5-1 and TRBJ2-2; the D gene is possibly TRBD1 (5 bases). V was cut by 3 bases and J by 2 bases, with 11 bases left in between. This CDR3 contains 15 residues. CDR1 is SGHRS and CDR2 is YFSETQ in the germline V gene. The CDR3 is CASSSAGRNTGELFF. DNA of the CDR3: TGCGCCAGCAGCTCAGCAGGGCGAAACACCGGGGAGCTGTTTTTT.

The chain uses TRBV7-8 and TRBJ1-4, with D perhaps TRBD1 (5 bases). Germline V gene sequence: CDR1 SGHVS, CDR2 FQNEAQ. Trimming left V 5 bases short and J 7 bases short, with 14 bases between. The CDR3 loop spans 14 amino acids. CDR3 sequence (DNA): TGTGCCAGCAGCGATGACAGCTGGGGTGAAAAACTGTTTTTT. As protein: CASSDDSWGEKLFF.

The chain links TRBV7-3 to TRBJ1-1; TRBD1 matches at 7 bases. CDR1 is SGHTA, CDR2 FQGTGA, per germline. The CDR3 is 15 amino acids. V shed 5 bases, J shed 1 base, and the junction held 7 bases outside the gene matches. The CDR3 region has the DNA TGTGCCAGCAGCGTTACCGGGACAGCGAACACTGAAGCTTTCTTT. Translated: CASSVTGTANTEAFF.

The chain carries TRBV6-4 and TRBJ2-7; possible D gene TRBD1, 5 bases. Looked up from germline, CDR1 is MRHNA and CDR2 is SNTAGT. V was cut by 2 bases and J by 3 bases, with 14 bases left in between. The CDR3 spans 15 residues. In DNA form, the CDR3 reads TGTGCCAGCAGTGACCCCCAGAAGGGGTGCTACGAGCAGTACTTC. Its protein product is CASSDPQKGCYEQYF.

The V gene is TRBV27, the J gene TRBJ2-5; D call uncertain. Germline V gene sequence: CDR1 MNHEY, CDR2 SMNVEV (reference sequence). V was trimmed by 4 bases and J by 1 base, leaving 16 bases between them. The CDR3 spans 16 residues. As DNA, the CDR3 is TGTGCCAGCAGTTCCGTCCTCAAGCCTTTCCAAGAGACCCAGTACTTC. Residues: CASSSVLKPFQETQYF.